This TCR beta chain comes out of a study of shared clonotypes between healthy human individuals. Study results and caveats: Sampling involved blood alone; tissue repertoires likely differ. Estimated richness values were generally larger in naive subsets than in memory subsets.

Profiling relied on immunoSEQ multiplex PCR, and the TCRdb table lists in-frame clones only, not all of them. The table shows 1,100,000 or so clones, with approximately 80% occurring only once. Points on this clone: Its specificity is unknown.

Germline values: CDR1 MDHEN, CDR2 SYDVKM. V lost 3 bases to trimming and J lost 8 bases, with 19 bases between them. This CDR3 comprises 15 residues. The receptor was isolated from a man between 18 and 35 years old in good health. Some clones in this sample may be carry-over from other donors' samples. J is TRBJ1-2 and V is TRBV28; D unresolved. Sequenced input: memory CD4+ T cells from PBMCs. The subset is: CD45RA-negative fraction. The CDR3 DNA reads TGTGCCAGCAGTTTGGTAGGTCAGGCCGGTGGAGGCTACACCTTC. It translates to CASSLVGQAGGGYTF.